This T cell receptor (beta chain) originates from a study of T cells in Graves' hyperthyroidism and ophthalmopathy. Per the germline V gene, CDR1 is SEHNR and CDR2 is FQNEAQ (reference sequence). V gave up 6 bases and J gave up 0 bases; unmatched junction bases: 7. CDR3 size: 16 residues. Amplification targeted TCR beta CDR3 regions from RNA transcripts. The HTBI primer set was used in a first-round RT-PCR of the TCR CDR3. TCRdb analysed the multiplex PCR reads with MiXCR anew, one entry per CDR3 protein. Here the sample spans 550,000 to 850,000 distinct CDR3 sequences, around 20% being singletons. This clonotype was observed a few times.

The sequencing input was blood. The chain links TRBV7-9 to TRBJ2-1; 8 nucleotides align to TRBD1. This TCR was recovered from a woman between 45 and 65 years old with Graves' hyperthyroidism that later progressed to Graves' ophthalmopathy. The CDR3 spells CASSKTGAGSYNEQFF. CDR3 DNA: TGTGCCAGCAGTAAGACAGGGGCCGGCTCCTACAATGAGCAGTTCTTC.